This T cell receptor (beta chain) was found in a study of shared clonotypes between healthy human individuals. The CDR3 runs to 14 residues. CDR1 and CDR2 (germline): SGDLS, YYNGEE. V shed 5 bases and J 7 bases; nucleotides not matched to a gene: 6. Naive CD4+ cells were CD45RA-selected; the remaining cells were memory. This table comes from immunoSEQ multiplex PCR, and its TCRdb copy is limited to in-frame clones, with some not included. The sample has some 1 million clones; more than 60% are singletons. J is TRBJ2-2 and V is TRBV9, with 9 nucleotides matching TRBD1. Source material: memory CD4+ T cells sorted from blood. Subset specified: CD45RA-negative fraction. This clonotype originated in a man between 18 and 35 years old in good health. As DNA, the CDR3 is TGTGCCAGCAGTTGGACAGGGGACGGCGGGGAGCTGTTTTTT. Translation gives CASSWTGDGGELFF.